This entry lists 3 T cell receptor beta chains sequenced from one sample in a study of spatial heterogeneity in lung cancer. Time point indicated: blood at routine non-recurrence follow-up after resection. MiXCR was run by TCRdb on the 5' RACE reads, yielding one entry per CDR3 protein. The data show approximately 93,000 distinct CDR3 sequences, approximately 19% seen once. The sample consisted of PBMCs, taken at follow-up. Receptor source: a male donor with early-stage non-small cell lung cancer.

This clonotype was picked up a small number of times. This chain's CDR3 is CASSLGGASGGTQYF. CDR3 coding DNA: TGTGCCAGCAGCTTAGGAGGAGCTAGCGGGGGAACGCAGTATTTT. The genes are TRBV11-2 and TRBJ2-3; 10 nucleotides match TRBD2. CDR1 and CDR2 from the germline V gene are SGHAT and FQNNGV. CDR3 size: 15 residues. Unmatched junction bases numbered 7, after V lost 1 base and J lost 9 bases.

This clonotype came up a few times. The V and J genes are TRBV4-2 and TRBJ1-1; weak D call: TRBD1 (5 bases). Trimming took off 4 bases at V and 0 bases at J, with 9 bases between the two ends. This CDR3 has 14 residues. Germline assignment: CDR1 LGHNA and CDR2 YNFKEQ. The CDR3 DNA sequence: TGTGCCAGCAGCCGGGGGGAAATGAACACTGAAGCTTTCTTT. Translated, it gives CASSRGEMNTEAFF.

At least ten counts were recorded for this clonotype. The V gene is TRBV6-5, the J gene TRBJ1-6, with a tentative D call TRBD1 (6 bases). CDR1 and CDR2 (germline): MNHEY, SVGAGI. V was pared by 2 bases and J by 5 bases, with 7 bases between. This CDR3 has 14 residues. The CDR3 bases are TGTGCCAGCAGTTACGGACAGCATAATTCACCCCTCCACTTT. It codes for CASSYGQHNSPLHF.